The 18 T cell receptor beta chains listed next were all sequenced from one sample in a study of cytomegalovirus exposure and HLA in healthy donors. The protocol was immunoSEQ multiplex PCR, while the TCRdb copy is restricted to in-frame clones and leaves out a portion. The sample lists 220,000 or so clones, around nine tenths occurring once. Sequencing was performed on PBMCs. The receptors were gathered from a woman aged 18-29 years in good health and CMV-seropositive.

This chain joins TRBV12-5 and TRBJ2-1, with 12 nucleotides matching TRBD2. The CDR3 runs 15 residues. With 2 bases clipped from V and 11 bases from J, the junction kept 7 bases outside the gene matches. The germline gives CDR1 LGHNT, CDR2 FRNRAP. CDR3 nucleotide sequence: TGTGCTAGTGGTTTGTCACTAGCGGGAGGCGAGAAGCAGTTCTTC. It specifies CASGLSLAGGEKQFF.

This chain uses TRBV29-1 with TRBJ2-1; D unclear. Between the trimmed V and J ends, which lost 4 bases and 3 bases, there was a span of 19 bases. Germline CDR1 reads SQVTM; CDR2 reads ANQGSEA. The CDR3 is 16 residues long. CDR3 sequence reads: CSVVCPSLAIYNEQFF. In nucleotides, the CDR3 is TGCAGCGTTGTGTGCCCCTCGTTAGCTATCTACAATGAGCAGTTCTTC.

This clone was counted a single time. This sequence joins TRBV19 and TRBJ1-4, with a weak D call TRBD1 (5 bases). Germline assignment: CDR1 LNHDA and CDR2 SQIVND (reference sequence). The CDR3 is 16 amino acids. Trimming pared 2 bases from V and 6 bases from J, leaving 16 bases between. The CDR3 bases are TGTGCCAGTAGTATATGGGGGGATCCCGGGGATGAAAAACTGTTTTTT. It encodes CASSIWGDPGDEKLFF.

This chain links TRBV9 with TRBJ2-1, with D maybe TRBD2 (6 bases). V lost 3 bases, J lost 7 bases, and 11 bases lay in between. Germline lookup yields CDR1 SGDLS and CDR2 YYNGEE. CDR3 length: 13 residues. The DNA for the CDR3 is TGTGCCAGCAGCGGCCTAGCGAATAATGAGCAGTTCTTC. Its protein is CASSGLANNEQFF.

This clone was recorded once. The V call is TRBV29-1, the J call TRBJ1-2; TRBD1 matches 9 bases. This CDR3 is 14 amino acids long. In germline, CDR1 is SQVTM, CDR2 ANQGSEA. Trimming took 4 bases from V and 5 from J; bases not matched to a gene: 8. The CDR3 region has the DNA TGCAGCGTTGGATGGACAGGGGACGGGTATGGCTACACCTTC. Its protein is CSVGWTGDGYGYTF. The full variable domain, its missing parts supplied by reference TRBV29-1 and TRBJ1-2, is SAVISQKPSRDICQRGTSLTIQCQVDSQVTMMFWYRQQPGQSLTLIATANQGSEATYESGFVIDKFPISRPNLTFSTLTVSNMSPEDSSIYLCSVGWTGDGYGYTFGSGTRLTVV.

The rearrangement joins TRBV28 to TRBJ2-7; 8 bases fit TRBD2. The CDR3 consists of 17 residues. Germline V gene data show CDR1 as MDHEN and CDR2 as SYDVKM. The trim removed 4 bases at V and 4 bases at J, leaving 15 bases unmatched. This CDR3 reads CASSSIGLAIISYEQYF. The CDR3 nucleotides are TGTGCCAGCAGTTCAATCGGACTAGCTATAATTTCTTACGAGCAGTACTTC.

The genes are TRBV18 and TRBJ2-5; 7 bases are shared with TRBD2. The CDR3 is 12 amino acids. Losses at the gene ends were 5 bases for V and 4 bases for J; bases not matched to a gene: 1. The germline CDR1 and CDR2 sequences are KGHSH and LQKENI. CDR3: CASSLAGETQYF. The DNA for the CDR3 is TGTGCCAGCTCATTAGCGGGAGAGACCCAGTACTTC.

V gene TRBV28 combines with J gene TRBJ2-7; 8 bases fit TRBD1. V was pared by 2 bases and J by 6 bases, with 9 bases of the junction left unmatched. The CDR3 runs 15 residues. CDR1 and CDR2 (germline): MDHEN, SYDVKM. CDR3 region: CASSLRTGHVGEQYF. CDR3 DNA sequence: TGTGCCAGCAGTTTAAGGACAGGGCACGTCGGCGAGCAGTACTTC.

The chain combines TRBV6-5 with TRBJ1-5; D remains ambiguous. Per germline, CDR1 MNHEY and CDR2 SVGAGI. CDR3 size: 14 residues. Trimming shortened V by 4 bases and J by 1 base, and 8 bases separated the two germline ends. CDR3 in amino acids: CASSSIRSNQPQHF. CDR3 coding DNA: TGTGCCAGCAGTTCGATCAGAAGCAATCAGCCCCAGCATTTT.

The chain combines TRBV6-5 with TRBJ2-5, with 8 positions matching TRBD1. The germline V gene has CDR1 MNHEY and CDR2 SVGAGI. CDR3 length: 14 amino acids. Trimming cost V 2 bases and J 5 bases; bases outside gene matches: 4. CDR3 nucleotide sequence: TGTGCCAGCAGTTACCAGACAGGGGAGGAGACCCAGTACTTC. It specifies CASSYQTGEETQYF.

The CDR3 reads CASSQRQGRETQYF. The DNA for the CDR3 is TGCGCCAGCAGTCAAAGGCAGGGGCGGGAGACCCAGTACTTC. This chain uses TRBV23-1 with TRBJ2-5, with D perhaps TRBD1 (6 bases). TRBV23-1 is reported as an ORF; its role is uncertain. V dropped 2 bases and J dropped 5 bases, with 12 bases sitting between them. This CDR3 is built from 14 residues.

For this clone: This specimen includes other DNA sequences encoding the same CDR3. J is TRBJ2-1 and V is TRBV5-1; a weak D match, TRBD1 (6 bases). V lost 0 bases, J lost 0 bases, and 7 bases lay in between. CDR1 and CDR2 (germline): SGHRS, YFSETQ. There are 15 residues in the CDR3. CDR3 protein: CASSLVGGSYNEQFF. The CDR3 DNA sequence: TGCGCCAGCAGCTTGGTAGGGGGCTCCTACAATGAGCAGTTCTTC.

This rearrangement joins TRBV2 to TRBJ2-1; 7 nucleotides agree with TRBD2. Germline V gives CDR1 SNHLY, CDR2 FYNNEI. Germline trimming cut 2 bases from V and 8 bases from J; bases unmatched to any gene: 18. The CDR3 extends over 18 amino acids. The DNA for the CDR3 is TGTGCCAGCAGTGAATGGGGCGGGGAGGGCCGATTTAAGTATGAGCAGTTCTTC. Translating it yields CASSEWGGEGRFKYEQFF.

V is TRBV6-5 and J is TRBJ2-7; 9 bases line up with TRBD1. The CDR3 totals 16 residues. V was clipped by 0 bases and J by 5 bases; unmatched bases: 8. Germline CDR1 reads MNHEY; CDR2 reads SVGAGI. CDR3 loop: CASSYSGGQGFNEQYF. The CDR3 DNA sequence: TGTGCCAGCAGTTACTCGGGGGGACAGGGTTTCAACGAGCAGTACTTC.

The J gene is TRBJ2-5, the V gene TRBV4-1, with 7 bases lining up with TRBD1. The CDR3 loop spans 16 amino acids. Trimming removed 0 bases from V and 2 bases from J; junction bases left unmatched: 6. CDR1 is MGHRA, CDR2 YSYEKL, per germline. CDR3 region: CASSQDIGTEQETQYF. The CDR3 DNA follows: TGCGCCAGCAGCCAAGATATAGGGACAGAACAAGAGACCCAGTACTTC.

This clone was observed a few times. The chain is built from TRBV2 and TRBJ2-5; TRBD2 aligns across 9 bases. Germline loops: CDR1 SNHLY, CDR2 FYNNEI. CDR3 size: 15 residues. The J segment lost 2 bases and the V segment lost 4 bases, leaving 5 bases of the junction unmatched. CDR3 sequence: CASSGEAGGQETQYF. The CDR3 DNA follows: TGTGCCAGCAGTGGGGAAGCGGGAGGACAAGAGACCCAGTACTTC.

In nucleotides, the CDR3 is TGTGCCAGCAGCTTAGACCCAGCGGAACACTACGAGCAGTACTTC. This codes for CASSLDPAEHYEQYF. The V gene is TRBV7-9, the J gene TRBJ2-7, with D possibly being TRBD2 (5 bases). This CDR3 is built from 15 residues. Trimming took off 1 base at V and 3 bases at J, with 13 bases between the two ends. Germline V lookup: CDR1 SEHNR, CDR2 FQNEAQ (reference sequence).

The chain uses TRBV5-1 and TRBJ2-2; no clear D gene. This CDR3 has 16 residues. Germline V gene sequence: CDR1 SGHRS, CDR2 YFSETQ. Trimming pared 4 bases from V and 1 base from J, leaving 14 bases between. The CDR3 region has the DNA TGCGCCAGCAGCGCAAGCCTGGTGAGGAACACCGGGGAGCTGTTTTTT. Translation: CASSASLVRNTGELFF.